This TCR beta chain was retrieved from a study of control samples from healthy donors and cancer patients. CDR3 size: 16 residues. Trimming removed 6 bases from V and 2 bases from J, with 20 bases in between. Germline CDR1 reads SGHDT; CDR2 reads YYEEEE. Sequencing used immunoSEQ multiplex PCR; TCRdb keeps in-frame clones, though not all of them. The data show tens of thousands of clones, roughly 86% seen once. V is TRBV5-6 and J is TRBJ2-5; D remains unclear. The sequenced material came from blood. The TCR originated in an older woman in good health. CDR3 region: CASTPGKGDPQETQYF. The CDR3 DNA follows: TGTGCCAGCACCCCCGGCAAGGGTGACCCTCAAGAGACCCAGTACTTC.